These 9 T cell receptor beta chains originate from one sample sequenced in a study of graft-versus-host responses after intestinal transplantation. The culture paired roughly 200,000 irradiated violet-dye-labeled stimulators with roughly 200,000 CFSE-labeled responders. Only in-frame clones appear in the TCRdb table, and some are missing; sequencing was by immunoSEQ multiplex PCR. The sample yields about 9,000 clones, about a quarter seen once. The sample consisted of alloreactive CD8+ T cells from a mixed lymphocyte reaction culture, taken before transplantation. As for subset: CFSE-low proliferating T cells sorted from roughly six-day pre-transplant mixed lymphocyte reaction (GvH or HvG direction). Every receptor here comes from a human patient who was an organ donor for intestinal transplantation.

Concerning this clone: One base separates it from a far larger clone, so it is likely a read error. V and J are TRBV19 and TRBJ2-2, with D uncertain. CDR1 and CDR2 (germline): LNHDA, SQIVND (reference sequence). Trimming took off 3 bases at V and 0 bases at J, with 8 bases between the two ends. The CDR3 sequence is 15 residues long. In DNA, the CDR3 is TGTGCCAGTAGTATTGGAGTGACGAACACCGGGGAGCTGTTTTTT. Residues: CASSIGVTNTGELFF. The whole variable domain, filled in from reference TRBV19 and TRBJ2-2, reads DGGITQSPKYLFRKEGQNVTLSCEQNLNHDAMYWYRQDPGQGLRLIYYSQIVNDFQKGDIAEGYSVSREKKESFPLTVTSAQKNPTAFYLCASSIGVTNTGELFFGEGSRLTVL.

This clone showed up just a few times. This chain uses TRBV6-6 with TRBJ2-1; D uncertain. V lost 8 bases and J 0 bases, leaving 8 bases between the germline ends. Germline V lookup: CDR1 MNHNY, CDR2 SVGAGI (reference sequence). The CDR3 is made up of 13 amino acids. CDR3 residues: CASGPSSYNEQFF. For the CDR3, the DNA is TGTGCCAGCGGGCCTAGCTCCTACAATGAGCAGTTCTTC.

The CDR3 DNA reads as TGCAGCGTTGAGGGGCTAGCGGGACCAAACTACAATGAGCAGTTCTTC. It yields the protein CSVEGLAGPNYNEQFF. The V gene is TRBV29-1, the J gene TRBJ2-1, with 9 bases identical to TRBD2. The CDR3 extends over 16 amino acids. The germline gives CDR1 SQVTM, CDR2 ANQGSEA. V trimming: 3 bases; J trimming: 3 bases; junction bases outside the gene matches: 9.

The gene calls are TRBV19 and TRBJ1-1; 9 bases map to TRBD1. Trimming removed 5 bases from V and 5 bases from J; junction bases left unmatched: 6. CDR1 and CDR2 (germline): LNHDA, SQIVND (reference sequence). CDR3 size: 14 residues. The DNA of the CDR3 is TGTGCCAGTAGTGCCGGGACAGGGAGGACTGAAGCTTTCTTT. This translates into CASSAGTGRTEAFF.

Comments on this clone: It is likely a read error: a sequence one base away is far more abundant. The chain recombines TRBV7-6 with TRBJ2-7, with D tentatively TRBD2 (6 bases). This CDR3 region has 14 residues. Per the germline V gene, CDR1 is SGHVS and CDR2 is FNYEAQ. V lost 5 bases to trimming and J lost 3 bases, with 14 bases between them. The CDR3 DNA follows: TGTGCCAGCAGCGCCAGCGGGCTCGTCTACGAGCAGTACTTC. Protein product: CASSASGLVYEQYF.

This clone was counted a few times. Since a much larger clone is just one base distant, this may be a read error. The chain employs TRBV27 and TRBJ2-7; D may be TRBD1 (6 bases). CDR1 MNHEY and CDR2 SMNVEV come from the germline V gene (reference sequence). The CDR3 covers 13 residues. CDR3 DNA sequence: TGTGTCAGCAGTTTGGCACAGGGCTGGGAGCAGTACTTC. Residues: CVSSLAQGWEQYF.

The V and J genes are TRBV6-1 and TRBJ2-1, with 7 bases lining up with TRBD2. V gave up 6 bases and J gave up 3 bases; unmatched junction bases: 5. The CDR3 spans 14 residues. Germline CDR1 and CDR2: MNHNS and SASEGT. The CDR3 sequence is CASRVPGGYNEQFF. For the CDR3, the DNA is TGTGCCAGCAGAGTCCCGGGAGGCTACAATGAGCAGTTCTTC.

In its sample, this clone ranks as medium-sized (0.01 to 0.1%). Other DNA sequences from this sample encode an identical CDR3 as well. The CDR3 loop reads CAWRSTGPGYTF. DNA for the CDR3: TGTGCCTGGAGGTCGACAGGGCCCGGCTACACCTTC. The chain uses TRBV30 and TRBJ1-2; 7 bases fit TRBD1. The ends lost 3 bases at V and 8 bases at J; junction bases unmatched: 6. The V gene's germline CDR1 is GTSNPN and CDR2 SVGIG (reference sequence). This CDR3 contains 12 residues.

CDR3 amino acids: CASSFRGGTEAFF. DNA of the CDR3: TGTGCCAGCAGCTTTCGGGGGGGCACTGAAGCTTTCTTT. The chain recombines TRBV5-4 with TRBJ1-1, with a possible D match to TRBD1 (5 bases). V was cut by 2 bases and J by 4 bases, with 9 bases left in between. The germline V gene encodes CDR1 SGHNT and CDR2 YYREEE (reference sequence). This CDR3 contains 13 residues.